This T cell receptor beta chain was sequenced for a study of OX40 agonist ivuxolimab in advanced cancers. The wider study: The study enrolled dose-escalation patients with hepatocellular carcinoma, melanoma, renal cell or head and neck cancer.

Regarding this clone: Its antigen is still unknown.

Overall study findings and caveats: Dose levels from 0.1 to 3.0 mg/kg saw CD4+ and CD8+ blood T cells expand clonally by week 6.

The repertoire was sequenced with immunoSEQ multiplex PCR; TCRdb's copy has only in-frame clones and lacks some. The sample records 90,000 to 95,000 clones, around 87% being singletons. V was clipped by 2 bases and J by 7 bases, with 11 bases between them. The CDR3 loop spans 13 amino acids. Germline V lookup: CDR1 SGHTA, CDR2 FQGTGA. The sample here was CD4+ or CD8+ T cells sorted from blood, taken in a trial of the OX40 agonist ivuxolimab. The rearrangement links TRBV7-3 to TRBJ2-5, with D tentatively TRBD1 or TRBD2 (6 bases each). This sequence originates from an adult with an advanced solid tumor such as melanoma, head and neck, liver or kidney cancer. CDR3 residues: CASSLEPGATQYF. CDR3 nucleotide sequence: TGTGCCAGCAGCTTAGAGCCGGGGGCGACCCAGTACTTC.